These 29 T cell receptor beta chains came from one sample sequenced in a study of breast tumors, draining lymph nodes, adjacent tissues. TCRdb passed the multiplex PCR reads through MiXCR, listing each CDR3 protein once. The top ten hold roughly 2.5% of the sample, which has under 150,000 distinct CDR3 sequences, 20% to 25% seen once. Axillary draining lymph nodes of breast cancer patients supplied the node samples. The sequenced material came from axillary lymph node tissue. The receptor set was obtained from a female donor with breast cancer. Some clones in this sample may be carry-over from other donors' samples.

This clonotype was seen many times. The V call is TRBV6-5, the J call TRBJ2-7; 8 positions match TRBD2. Germline lookup yields CDR1 MNHEY and CDR2 SVGAGI. V shed 6 bases, J shed 0 bases, and the junction held 7 bases outside the gene matches. The CDR3 has 15 amino acids. In nucleotides, the CDR3 is TGTGCCAGCAGATCCGGACTAGCAGGCTCCTACGAGCAGTACTTC. Protein: CASRSGLAGSYEQYF.

This sequence joins TRBV20-1 and TRBJ2-1, with 10 bases matching TRBD2. The CDR3 is 16 amino acids. Trimming at V came to 4 bases and at J to 0 bases, leaving 6 bases not matched to a gene. Germline V gives CDR1 DFQATT, CDR2 SNEGSKA (reference sequence). The CDR3 DNA follows: TGCAGTGCTATTTCACTAGCGGGGAGCTCCTACAATGAGCAGTTCTTC. Protein: CSAISLAGSSYNEQFF.

This clonotype was observed at least ten times. The V and J genes are TRBV10-3 and TRBJ1-5, with unresolved D. Germline assignment: CDR1 ENHRY and CDR2 SYGVKD. The CDR3 runs to 14 residues. V was cut by 2 bases and J by 0 bases, with 5 bases left in between. CDR3 amino acids: CAISEGDSNQPQHF. CDR3 DNA sequence: TGTGCCATCAGTGAGGGAGATAGCAATCAGCCCCAGCATTTT.

Comments on this clonotype: Just one base apart from a much larger clone, this may be a read error. The chain combines TRBV5-6 with TRBJ2-3, with 7 bases fitting TRBD2. Germline values: CDR1 SGHDT, CDR2 YYEEEE. The V and J ends lost 0 bases and 3 bases, in that order; junction bases with no gene match: 10. The CDR3 spans 17 residues. The CDR3 DNA follows: TGTGCCAGCAGCTTGGCCGCTAGCGGTTTCAGGACAGATACGCAGTATTTT. Amino acid sequence: CASSLAASGFRTDTQYF.

Remarks on this clonotype: A read error may be the cause here, since a much bigger clone is one base away. The CDR3 DNA reads as TGTGCCAGCAGCCAAGGCGGGAGCGGACTCGAAATAAGCTCCTACGAGCAGTCCTTC. Encoded protein: CASSQGGSGLEISSYEQSF. The rearrangement links TRBV3-1 to TRBJ2-7; 7 bases map to TRBD2. CDR1 is LGHDT and CDR2 is YNNKEL in the germline V gene (reference sequence). The CDR3 covers 19 residues.

In its sample, this clonotype was seen a few times. The CDR3 DNA sequence: TGTGCCAGTAGATTCGGGGGGGGGGCCAACGTCCTGACTTTC. Amino acids: CASRFGGGANVLTF. The rearrangement joins TRBV19 to TRBJ2-6, with 7 nucleotides matching TRBD2. There are 14 residues in the CDR3. Germline CDR1 LNHDA, CDR2 SQIVND (reference sequence). J lost 4 bases, V lost 6 bases, and 3 bases had no gene match.

This clonotype was seen a few times. The V call is TRBV19, the J call TRBJ2-7, with a possible D match to TRBD2 (5 bases). From germline, CDR1 is LNHDA and CDR2 SQIVND (reference sequence). This CDR3 has 14 amino acids. Trimming removed 6 bases from V and 2 bases from J, with 14 bases in between. The CDR3 DNA reads as TGTGCCAGTAGAACTAGAGACGGACCCTACGAGCAGTACTTC. Translation: CASRTRDGPYEQYF.

Remarks on this clonotype: One base away lies a much larger clone, so this may be a sequencing read error. The CDR3 ends on some other residue instead of the conserved phenylalanine or tryptophan, so this is likely a read error. This chain joins TRBV5-1 and TRBJ2-6, with TRBD1 as a possible D gene (6 bases). This CDR3 contains 16 residues. Trimming took 5 bases from V and 0 from J, leaving 12 bases between them. Germline V gene data show CDR1 as SGHRS and CDR2 as YFSETQ. The CDR3 coding sequence is TGCGCCAGCAGGTTTACAGGGAACTCTGGGGCCAACGTCCTGACTTCC. Translation gives CASRFTGNSGANVLTS.

This clonotype was picked up many times. The CDR3 nucleotides read TGTGCCAGCAGCCCAAAGACTAGCGGGGGCAATGAGCAGTTCTTC. This codes for CASSPKTSGGNEQFF. The rearrangement uses TRBV7-3 and TRBJ2-1; 12 positions agree with TRBD2. V dropped 5 bases and J dropped 6; count of bases not matched to a gene: 5. In germline, CDR1 is SGHTA, CDR2 FQGTGA. CDR3 length: 15 amino acids.

Regarding this clonotype: Possible read error: a much larger clone is one base away. The gene calls are TRBV15 and TRBJ1-5; D might be TRBD1 (6 bases). The CDR3 covers 16 residues. Germline values: CDR1 LNHNV, CDR2 YYDKDF (reference sequence). The V end was cut by 1 base, the J end by 6 bases, with 16 bases between. Written as DNA, the CDR3 is TGTGCCACCAGCAGAGGCTCGGGGGCTGGCAGTCAGCCCCAGCATTTT. Translated, it gives CATSRGSGAGSQPQHF.

Worth noting for this clonotype: A much larger clone differs by one base, so this may be a read error. This chain links TRBV29-1 with TRBJ2-7; TRBD2 agrees at 9 bases. CDR3 length equals 12 residues. Germline lookup yields CDR1 SQVTM and CDR2 ANQGSEA. CDR3 coding DNA: TGCGGCGTTGAACTAGCGGGCTACGAGCAGTACTTC. It yields the protein CGVELAGYEQYF.

As for this clonotype: This clone may be a read error of a much larger clone one base away. V and J are TRBV7-9 and TRBJ2-1; D possibly corresponds to TRBD2 (7 bases). Germline CDR1 is SEHNR and CDR2 is FQNEAQ (reference sequence). The CDR3 extends over 15 amino acids. The CDR3 region is CVSSPTGRGYNEQFF. The CDR3 nucleotides read TGTGTCAGCAGCCCAACAGGGAGGGGGTACAATGAGCAGTTCTTC.

This clonotype was recorded many times. In DNA, the CDR3 is TGTGCCAGTGGGCCCGACCTGGGGACAGGGGGCACAGATACGCAGTATTTT. Protein: CASGPDLGTGGTDTQYF. The chain uses TRBV6-6 and TRBJ2-3; 10 nucleotides align to TRBD1. Germline CDR1 MNHNY, CDR2 SVGAGI (reference sequence). Germline trimming cut 9 bases from V and 1 base from J; bases unmatched to any gene: 13. The CDR3 has 17 residues.

This chain uses TRBV11-1 with TRBJ1-4; 12 bases are shared with TRBD1. The CDR3 is made up of 18 amino acids. Germline trimming cut 0 bases from V and 3 bases from J; bases unmatched to any gene: 5. CDR1 and CDR2 from the germline V gene are SGHAT and FQDESV (reference sequence). The CDR3 DNA is TGTGCCAGCAGCTTAGCGCGGGGACAGGGGGCTTCTAATGAAAAACTGTTTTTT. It translates to CASSLARGQGASNEKLFF. Looking up the rest from reference TRBV11-1 and TRBJ1-4 gives the full variable domain: EAEVAQSPRYKITEKSQAVAFWCDPISGHATLYWYRQILGQGPELLVQFQDESVVDDSQLPKDRFSAERLKGVDSTLKIQPAELGDSAMYLCASSLARGQGASNEKLFFGSGTQLSVL.

This clonotype turned up a few times. This chain joins TRBV6-1 and TRBJ2-3; no definite D call. V lost 0 bases to trimming and J lost 4 bases, with 11 bases between them. The CDR3 length is 15 residues. CDR1 is MNHNS and CDR2 is SASEGT in the germline V gene. The CDR3, as DNA: TGTGCCAGCAGTGAAGCGAGGTATATCGCAGATACGCAGTATTTT. As protein: CASSEARYIADTQYF.

This clonotype was counted many times. The rearrangement uses TRBV20-1 and TRBJ2-7; possibly TRBD2 for D (5 bases). There are 12 residues in the CDR3. V was trimmed by 3 bases and J by 3 bases, leaving 9 bases between them. CDR1 and CDR2 (germline): DFQATT, SNEGSKA (reference sequence). CDR3 in amino acids: CSASNSVYEQYF. The CDR3 DNA reads TGCAGTGCTAGCAATAGCGTCTACGAGCAGTACTTC.

Concerning this clonotype: Because it lacks the conserved phenylalanine or tryptophan at the end, this CDR3 is likely a read error. This chain connects TRBV7-2 to TRBJ1-2; possible D gene TRBD1, 5 bases. In germline, CDR1 is SGHTA, CDR2 FQGNSA. V gave up 5 bases and J gave up 2 bases, with 12 bases separating them. The CDR3 is made up of 14 amino acids. CDR3 DNA sequence: TGTGCCAGCAGCCGGGACTGGCAGAACTATGGCTACACCCTC. Protein sequence: CASSRDWQNYGYTL.

This clonotype was observed a handful of times. A read error may be the cause here, since a much bigger clone is one base away. V usage is TRBV12-3 or TRBV12-4 and J usage is TRBJ2-3; TRBD2 matches at 8 bases. V was clipped by 8 bases and J by 10 bases; unmatched bases: 14. This CDR3 is built from 14 residues. CDR3 nucleotides: TGTGCCAGCGCACCAGCGGGAGTGGCCGATGCGCAGTATTTT. Amino acids: CASAPAGVADAQYF.

In this sample, this clonotype turned up many times. CDR3 in DNA: TGCGCCAGCAGCTGGGGGACAGGGGGAACCGGGGAGCTGTTTTTT. It codes for CASSWGTGGTGELFF. This sequence joins TRBV5-1 and TRBJ2-2; 11 bases are a match to TRBD1. The V segment lost 3 bases and the J segment 5 bases; nucleotides outside the gene matches: 3. Germline V CDR1 and CDR2: SGHRS, YFSETQ. The length of the CDR3 is 15 residues.

This clonotype was counted a single time. The chain is built from TRBV2 and TRBJ2-5; D is ambiguous. From germline, CDR1 is SNHLY and CDR2 FYNNEI. This CDR3 region has 14 residues. With 8 bases removed from V and 5 bases from J, the gap between germline ends came to 18 bases. The CDR3 sequence: CASGLTLRWETQYF. The CDR3 coding sequence is TGTGCCAGCGGTCTGACCCTCCGGTGGGAGACCCAGTACTTC.

This clonotype has ten or more counts. CDR3: CSALLSQGSYEQYF. CDR3 DNA: TGCAGTGCCCTCCTCTCCCAGGGCTCCTACGAGCAGTACTTC. The chain combines TRBV20-1 with TRBJ2-7; perhaps TRBD1 as D (5 bases). Per the germline V gene, CDR1 is DFQATT and CDR2 is SNEGSKA (reference sequence). There are 14 residues in the CDR3. The V end lost 6 bases, the J end lost 0 bases, and 15 bases lay between the germline ends.

This clonotype has at least ten counts. The junction does not match germline at one end; this may be a read error. This chain links TRBV7-7 with TRBJ2-7; TRBD2 might be the D (5 bases). The CDR3 runs 14 residues. Germline V gene data show CDR1 as SSHAT and CDR2 as FNYEAQ (reference sequence). CDR3 loop: CASSPSLASYEQYF. In nucleotides, the CDR3 is TGTGCTAGCAGCCCATCTCTAGCCTCCTACGAGCAGTACTTC.

This clonotype was observed at least ten times. The V gene is TRBV29-1, the J gene TRBJ2-7; 10 bases fit TRBD1. The V gene end was trimmed by 3 bases and the J gene end by 5 bases; junction bases not matched to a gene: 10. The CDR3 is 15 residues long. From germline, CDR1 is SQVTM and CDR2 ANQGSEA. The CDR3 nucleotides are TGCAGCGTTGATGATCCGGGACAGGGGTATGACGAGCAGTACTTC. It yields the protein CSVDDPGQGYDEQYF.

This clonotype was counted ten times or more. The rearrangement links TRBV3-1 to TRBJ2-2; 14 nucleotides match TRBD2. CDR1 is LGHDT, CDR2 YNNKEL, per germline (reference sequence). V was pared by 1 base and J by 8 bases, with 9 bases of the junction left unmatched. The CDR3 loop spans 18 amino acids. As DNA, the CDR3 is TGTGCCAGCAGCCAAGGGAGGCGGACTAGCGGGAGGCATGGGGAGCTGTTTTTT. Its protein product is CASSQGRRTSGRHGELFF.

This clonotype was observed many times. The CDR3 loop is CASSFWAGGSYNEQFF. The CDR3, as DNA: TGTGCCAGCAGCTTTTGGGCGGGAGGGTCCTACAATGAGCAGTTCTTC. The chain carries TRBV5-6 and TRBJ2-1, with 9 nucleotides matching TRBD2. This CDR3 region has 16 residues. V lost 2 bases, J lost 1 base, and 4 bases stayed unmatched. Germline values: CDR1 SGHDT, CDR2 YYEEEE. Full variable domain (rest looked up from reference TRBV5-6 and TRBJ2-1): DAGVTQSPTHLIKTRGQQVTLRCSPKSGHDTVSWYQQALGQGPQFIFQYYEEEERQRGNFPDRFSGHQFPNYSSELNVNALLLGDSALYLCASSFWAGGSYNEQFFGPGTRLTVL.

The J gene is TRBJ2-1, the V gene TRBV28, with 9 bases matching TRBD1. Trimming removed 3 bases from V and 2 bases from J; junction bases left unmatched: 2. The germline gives CDR1 MDHEN, CDR2 SYDVKM. This CDR3 is 15 amino acids long. The CDR3: CASSFRTGAYNEQFF. DNA for the CDR3: TGTGCCAGCAGTTTCAGGACAGGGGCCTACAATGAGCAGTTCTTC.

In this sample, this clonotype turned up many times. V is TRBV6-2 or TRBV6-3 and J is TRBJ2-3; TRBD2 might be the D (6 bases). The CDR3 is made up of 16 amino acids. Between the trimmed V and J ends, which lost 5 bases and 0 bases, there was a span of 15 bases. Germline V gene lookup returns CDR1 MNHEY and CDR2 SVGEGT. For the CDR3, the DNA is TGTGCCAGCAGTCCCTCACCCGGGAGAAGCACAGATACGCAGTATTTT. Amino acid sequence: CASSPSPGRSTDTQYF.

This clonotype has a count of ten or more. V is TRBV3-1 and J is TRBJ1-3, with TRBD1 as a possible D gene (5 bases). V was clipped by 0 bases and J by 5 bases, with 11 bases between them. CDR3 length: 15 amino acids. From germline, CDR1 is LGHDT and CDR2 YNNKEL (reference sequence). Here the CDR3 reads CASSQDRGFRNTIYF. CDR3 sequence (DNA): TGTGCCAGCAGCCAAGATAGGGGTTTTCGAAACACCATATATTTT.

This clonotype was counted many times. The V call is TRBV7-9, the J call TRBJ2-1; D not resolved. The length of the CDR3 is 16 residues. The V gene's germline CDR1 is SEHNR and CDR2 FQNEAQ (reference sequence). The V and J ends lost 5 bases and 1 base respectively, with 15 bases between them. In DNA, the CDR3 is TGTGCCAGCAGCCCACAATCCCGATTGTCCTACAATGAGCAGTTCTTC. Translated, it gives CASSPQSRLSYNEQFF.